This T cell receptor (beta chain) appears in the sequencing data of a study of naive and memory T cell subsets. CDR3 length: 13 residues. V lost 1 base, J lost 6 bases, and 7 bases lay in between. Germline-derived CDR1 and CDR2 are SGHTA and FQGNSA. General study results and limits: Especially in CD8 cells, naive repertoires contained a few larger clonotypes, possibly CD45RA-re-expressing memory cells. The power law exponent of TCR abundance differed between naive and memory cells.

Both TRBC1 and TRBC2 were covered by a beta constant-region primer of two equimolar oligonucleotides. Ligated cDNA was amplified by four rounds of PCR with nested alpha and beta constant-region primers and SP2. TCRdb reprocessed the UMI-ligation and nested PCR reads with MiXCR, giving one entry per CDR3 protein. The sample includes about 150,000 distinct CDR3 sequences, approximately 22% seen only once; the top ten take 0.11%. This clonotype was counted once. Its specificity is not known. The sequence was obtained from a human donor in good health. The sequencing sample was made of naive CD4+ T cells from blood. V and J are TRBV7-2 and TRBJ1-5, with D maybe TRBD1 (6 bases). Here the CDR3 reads CASSLEGGQPQHF. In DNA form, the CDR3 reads TGTGCCAGCAGCTTAGAGGGGGGTCAGCCCCAGCATTTT. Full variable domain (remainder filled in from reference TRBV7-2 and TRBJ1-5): GAGVSQSPSNKVTEKGKDVELRCDPISGHTALYWYRQSLGQGLEFLIYFQGNSAPDKSGLPSDRFSAERTGGSVSTLTIQRTQQEDSAVYLCASSLEGGQPQHFGDGTRLSIL.